Presented here are 30 T cell receptor beta chains from one specimen sequenced in a study of control samples from healthy donors and cancer patients. Assay used: immunoSEQ multiplex PCR; TCRdb lists only in-frame clones, some missing. Of 95,000 to 150,000 clones listed, more than 80% are singletons. Material for sequencing was blood. The receptors were gathered from a man aged 50-59 years in good health.

V gene TRBV30 combines with J gene TRBJ2-3; D is possibly TRBD1 or TRBD2 (5 bases each). The CDR3 is made up of 15 amino acids. Germline V gene sequence: CDR1 GTSNPN, CDR2 SVGIG (reference sequence). Deletions cut 5 bases from V and 2 bases from J, with 17 bases between. The CDR3 region is CAWGGTVGYTDTQYF. Here the CDR3 DNA reads TGTGCCTGGGGTGGGACCGTCGGCTACACAGATACGCAGTATTTT.

CDR3 nucleotides: TGTGCCAGCAGTTTTGGGGTTGAAAAACTGTTTTTT. Protein: CASSFGVEKLFF. V gene TRBV12-3 or TRBV12-4 combines with J gene TRBJ1-4; D gene uncertain. V shed 3 bases and J shed 7 bases, with 6 bases lying between them. CDR3 length: 12 residues.

This clone was recorded a few times. Here the CDR3 DNA reads TGTGCCAGCAGCTCCCCCCGCAGGGTGAGTGATGGCTACACCTTC. This gives the protein CASSSPRRVSDGYTF. The chain is built from TRBV7-2 and TRBJ1-2; a possible D gene is TRBD1 (5 bases). Germline CDR1 SGHTA, CDR2 FQGNSA. Trimming removed 4 bases at V and 6 bases at J, with 18 bases between. The length of the CDR3 is 15 residues. The full variable domain, rest sourced from reference TRBV7-2 and TRBJ1-2, is GAGVSQSPSNKVTEKGKDVELRCDPISGHTALYWYRQSLGQGLEFLIYFQGNSAPDKSGLPSDRFSAERTGGSVSTLTIQRTQQEDSAVYLCASSSPRRVSDGYTFGSGTRLTVV.

The chain employs TRBV19 and TRBJ1-1, with unresolved D. The CDR3 extends over 13 amino acids. V lost 10 bases and J lost 1, with 13 bases in between. In germline, CDR1 is LNHDA, CDR2 SQIVND (reference sequence). The DNA of the CDR3 is TGTGCCACTGCCAGGATGGGGAACACTGAAGCTTTCTTT. This encodes CATARMGNTEAFF.

The chain carries TRBV10-3 and TRBJ2-5; 10 positions agree with TRBD1. Germline V lookup: CDR1 ENHRY, CDR2 SYGVKD. J lost 4 bases, V lost 3 bases, and 8 bases had no gene match. CDR3 size: 16 residues. For the CDR3, the DNA is TGTGCCATCAGTGATCCCGACAGGGGGCGCGGAGAGACCCAGTACTTC. Encoded protein: CAISDPDRGRGETQYF.

The genes are TRBV4-1 and TRBJ2-2; a possible D gene is TRBD1 (6 bases). V was clipped by 5 bases and J by 6 bases, with 13 bases between them. The CDR3 is made up of 14 amino acids. Germline values: CDR1 MGHRA, CDR2 YSYEKL. CDR3 sequence (DNA): TGCGCCAGCAGCTCCGGACAGTTCTCCGGGGAGCTGTTTTTT. Translation gives CASSSGQFSGELFF.

The chain couples TRBV18 to TRBJ1-4, with no clear D. This CDR3 spans 15 amino acids. V was shortened by 5 bases and J by 0 bases, with 10 bases between the two germline ends. Germline lookup yields CDR1 KGHSH and CDR2 LQKENI. DNA of the CDR3: TGTGCCAGCTCAGCTACAGTCGCAACTAATGAAAAACTGTTTTTT. Encoded protein: CASSATVATNEKLFF.

The V gene is TRBV19, the J gene TRBJ1-2, with 8 nucleotides matching TRBD1. Germline lookup yields CDR1 LNHDA and CDR2 SQIVND (reference sequence). V lost 3 bases and J lost 3; bases outside the gene matches: 3. This CDR3 region has 14 residues. CDR3 DNA sequence: TGTGCCAGTAGTATGACAGGGGTTGACTATGGCTACACCTTC. Translation gives CASSMTGVDYGYTF.

The chain carries TRBV4-2 and TRBJ1-1; D uncertain. The CDR3 extends over 13 amino acids. Germline V gene data show CDR1 as LGHNA and CDR2 as YNFKEQ. Trimming removed 2 bases at V and 4 bases at J, with 8 bases between. The DNA of the CDR3 is TGTGCCAGCAGCCAAATTGCCAGCACTGAAGCTTTCTTT. Translated: CASSQIASTEAFF.

This chain joins TRBV5-1 and TRBJ2-7, with D possibly being TRBD1 or TRBD2 (6 bases each). V lost 3 bases and J 4 bases, leaving 17 bases between the germline ends. The CDR3 totals 15 residues. The germline V gene encodes CDR1 SGHRS and CDR2 YFSETQ. CDR3: CASSSYSGGGYEQYF. In DNA form, the CDR3 reads TGCGCCAGCAGCTCATACTCAGGAGGGGGGTACGAGCAGTACTTC.

The gene calls are TRBV6-4 and TRBJ1-2, with 10 bases that match TRBD1. In germline, CDR1 is MRHNA, CDR2 SNTAGT. Germline trimming cut 5 bases from V and 4 bases from J; bases unmatched to any gene: 7. The CDR3 covers 15 residues. Here the CDR3 DNA reads TGTGCCAGCAGTTTGACAGGGGGCGCCGGCTATGGCTACACCTTC. The encoded protein is CASSLTGGAGYGYTF.

CDR3 residues: CASSFVGADTQYF. CDR3 bases: TGTGCCAGCAGTTTCGTAGGGGCAGATACGCAGTATTTT. This chain uses TRBV12-3 or TRBV12-4 with TRBJ2-3; tentative D call: TRBD1 (5 bases). The CDR3 runs 13 residues. Trimming pared 3 bases from V and 4 bases from J, leaving 8 bases between.

This chain joins TRBV6-1 and TRBJ2-3; 7 bases match TRBD2. Trimming removed 1 base from V and 4 bases from J; junction bases left unmatched: 5. The CDR3 runs to 15 residues. Germline V lookup: CDR1 MNHNS, CDR2 SASEGT. CDR3 coding DNA: TGTGCCAGCAGTGAAGAAAACAGCGGGGCAGATACGCAGTATTTT. Its translation: CASSEENSGADTQYF.

The chain is built from TRBV20-1 and TRBJ1-2; D remains ambiguous. Trimming removed 3 bases from V and 0 bases from J, with 11 bases in between. Germline V gene lookup returns CDR1 DFQATT and CDR2 SNEGSKA (reference sequence). The CDR3 consists of 14 residues. The CDR3 loop is CSASSRSTNYGYTF. The CDR3 region has the DNA TGCAGTGCTAGTTCAAGGAGTACTAACTATGGCTACACCTTC.

This sequence joins TRBV9 and TRBJ1-1, with TRBD1 identical over 7 bases. The V gene end was trimmed by 3 bases and the J gene end by 1 base; junction bases not matched to a gene: 3. The CDR3 loop spans 14 amino acids. Germline CDR1 reads SGDLS; CDR2 reads YYNGEE. The CDR3 DNA reads TGTGCCAGCAGCGAAGGGACAGCGAACACTGAAGCTTTCTTT. Its protein is CASSEGTANTEAFF.

This chain links TRBV6-2 or TRBV6-3 with TRBJ1-5; maybe TRBD1 (6 bases). This CDR3 is 14 amino acids long. Germline CDR1 is MNHEY and CDR2 is SVGEGT. Deletions cut 1 base from V and 6 bases from J, with 10 bases between. The CDR3 nucleotides are TGTGCCAGCAGTTACTTGGACAGACGTCAGCCCCAGCATTTT. Its protein product is CASSYLDRRQPQHF.

The chain employs TRBV6-5 and TRBJ2-7; D may be TRBD2 (5 bases). CDR3 length: 14 amino acids. Per germline, CDR1 MNHEY and CDR2 SVGAGI. Trimming removed 2 bases at V and 4 bases at J, with 12 bases between. The CDR3 loop reads CASSYHAGQYEQYF. The CDR3 coding sequence is TGTGCCAGCAGTTACCACGCGGGTCAGTACGAGCAGTACTTC.

The J gene is TRBJ2-2, the V gene TRBV7-9, with 8 bases fitting TRBD1. V shed 0 bases and J 5 bases; nucleotides not matched to a gene: 8. The germline V gene encodes CDR1 SEHNR and CDR2 FQNEAQ (reference sequence). The CDR3 sequence is 17 residues long. The DNA of the CDR3 is TGTGCCAGCAGCTTAGCGGGGAGACAGGGGCGAACCGGGGAGCTGTTTTTT. Protein: CASSLAGRQGRTGELFF.

This clone came up once. V and J are TRBV7-2 and TRBJ1-2; TRBD1 matches 8 bases. Looked up from germline, CDR1 is SGHTA and CDR2 is FQGNSA. The CDR3 loop spans 13 amino acids. The trim removed 5 bases at V and 8 bases at J, leaving 7 bases unmatched. The CDR3 spells CASSLDRDNGYTF. The CDR3 region has the DNA TGTGCCAGCAGCCTGGACAGGGACAACGGCTACACCTTC.

V usage is TRBV7-9 and J usage is TRBJ1-1; unclear D gene. Germline V gives CDR1 SEHNR, CDR2 FQNEAQ (reference sequence). The ends were cut back, 6 bases at V and 4 bases at J, with 15 bases in the middle. The CDR3 totals 14 residues. In DNA, the CDR3 is TGTGCCAGCAGATTGGAGGGCATGGGCACTGAAGCTTTCTTT. It specifies CASRLEGMGTEAFF.

This clone was detected only once. The rearrangement joins TRBV2 to TRBJ1-2; D is ambiguous. This CDR3 is 12 amino acids long. Germline CDR1 is SNHLY and CDR2 is FYNNEI. The germline V and J ends were trimmed by 3 bases and 1 base, with 3 bases remaining between them. CDR3 in amino acids: CASSEINYGYTF. Written as DNA, the CDR3 is TGTGCCAGCAGTGAGATTAACTATGGCTACACCTTC.

This CDR3 is CASRAVLQGATEAFF. The CDR3 DNA follows: TGTGCCAGTAGGGCCGTCTTACAGGGGGCAACTGAAGCTTTCTTT. The chain couples TRBV19 to TRBJ1-1; 9 bases map to TRBD1. This CDR3 region has 15 residues. V lost 6 bases, J lost 5 bases, and 10 bases stayed unmatched. Germline lookup yields CDR1 LNHDA and CDR2 SQIVND (reference sequence).

The chain uses TRBV24-1 and TRBJ2-5; the D is unclear. There are 15 residues in the CDR3. Germline V lookup: CDR1 KGHDR, CDR2 SFDVKD. With 1 base removed from V and 3 bases from J, the gap between germline ends came to 11 bases. Here the CDR3 DNA reads TGTGCCACCAGTGATTTAGAGCAGCCAAAAGAGACCCAGTACTTC. Its translation is CATSDLEQPKETQYF.

The chain carries TRBV3-1 (or the pseudogene TRBV3-2) and TRBJ1-2; no clear D gene. V lost 6 bases, J lost 6 bases, and 8 bases lay in between. The germline CDR1 and CDR2 sequences are LGHDT and YNNKEL (reference sequence). There are 11 residues in the CDR3. The CDR3 DNA follows: TGTGCCAGCAGAGCTTGGGATGGCTACACCTTC. Its protein product is CASRAWDGYTF.

V gene TRBV14 combines with J gene TRBJ2-7; possibly TRBD1 for D (5 bases). This CDR3 is 14 amino acids long. V was clipped by 0 bases and J by 3 bases, with 9 bases between them. Germline V gives CDR1 SGHDN, CDR2 FVKESK. CDR3: CASSQDWGNYEQYF. The CDR3 bases are TGTGCCAGCAGCCAAGATTGGGGCAACTACGAGCAGTACTTC.

The chain combines TRBV10-2 with TRBJ1-3; possible D gene TRBD1, 5 bases. This CDR3 has 15 amino acids. The V gene's germline CDR1 is WSHSY and CDR2 SAAADI. The germline V and J ends were trimmed by 6 bases and 2 bases, with 14 bases remaining between them. The CDR3 nucleotides are TGCGCCAGCAGGAGCGAGGGGTTCCCTGGAAACACCATATATTTT. Its protein product is CASRSEGFPGNTIYF.

CDR3 nucleotides: TGTGCCAGCAGTGAAAGGTCGTATGGCTACACCTTC. Translation gives CASSERSYGYTF. V is TRBV6-1 and J is TRBJ1-2, with D uncertain. Germline CDR1 is MNHNS and CDR2 is SASEGT. CDR3 length: 12 residues. The germline V and J ends were trimmed by 2 bases and 5 bases, with 6 bases remaining between them.

This rearrangement joins TRBV13 to TRBJ2-2; TRBD1 might be the D (6 bases). The CDR3 covers 15 residues. V was pared by 5 bases and J by 3 bases, with 13 bases between. Germline-derived CDR1 and CDR2 are PRHDT and FYEKMQ (reference sequence). Here the CDR3 reads CASSLQGTYTGELFF. The CDR3 coding sequence is TGTGCCAGCAGCCTACAGGGCACCTACACCGGGGAGCTGTTTTTT.

The table lists this clone with a few counts. This chain connects TRBV27 to TRBJ2-3; possible D gene TRBD2, 5 bases. The V and J ends lost 5 bases and 2 bases respectively, with 14 bases between them. The CDR3 has 15 amino acids. Germline CDR1 and CDR2: MNHEY and SMNVEV (reference sequence). The CDR3 DNA sequence: TGTGCCAGCAGTAACCGGGATCCGGACACAGATACGCAGTATTTT. Its protein product is CASSNRDPDTDTQYF.

The gene calls are TRBV9 and TRBJ2-7; TRBD1 matches at 7 bases. The CDR3 sequence is 13 residues long. V lost 0 bases and J lost 8; bases outside the gene matches: 5. The V gene's germline CDR1 is SGDLS and CDR2 YYNGEE. The CDR3 coding sequence is TGTGCCAGCAGCGTAGCAGGGGGTTCCCAGCAGTACTTC. The encoded protein is CASSVAGGSQQYF. The full variable domain, rest sourced from reference TRBV9 and TRBJ2-7, is DSGVTQTPKHLITATGQRVTLRCSPRSGDLSVYWYQQSLDQGLQFLIQYYNGEERAKGNILERFSAQQFPDLHSELNLSSLELGDSALYFCASSVAGGSQQYFGPGTRLTVT.